The present T cell receptor beta chain was sequenced within a study of Ad26.COV2.S vaccination and SARS-CoV-2 variants. Looking at the study overall: Among those in the COV1001 Ad26.COV2.S trial arm was the donor. Findings of the study overall: Responses of spike-specific T cells (both CD8+ and CD4+) reportedly showed substantial breadth after vaccination. Breadth of non-spike TCRs did not differ between vaccinees and placebo recipients.

With regard to this clone: Its specificity is not known.

The treatment was: 15 to 20 received Ad26.COV2.S at low or high dose, single or two shots; 5 received placebo; per-sample allocation not given. On day 63 after the first injection, vaccine and placebo recipients gave samples. The J segment lost 7 bases and the V segment lost 2 bases, leaving 6 bases of the junction unmatched. Germline loops: CDR1 MNHEY, CDR2 SVGEGT. CDR3 length: 15 residues. The data were produced by immunoSEQ multiplex PCR, yet TCRdb's version contains in-frame clones alone and is incomplete. This sample yields around 450,000 clones, of which 80% to 95% are seen a single time; approximately 12% belongs to the top ten.

The receptor comes from a person aged 18-60 years who received the Ad26.COV2.S COVID-19 vaccine or a placebo. The specimen was peripheral blood, collected in a trial of Ad26.COV2.S vaccine versus placebo. The chain couples TRBV6-2 or TRBV6-3 to TRBJ2-1; 9 nucleotides line up with TRBD2. CDR3 region: CASSYLAGMVNEQFF. CDR3 sequence (DNA): TGTGCCAGCAGTTACCTAGCGGGAATGGTAAATGAGCAGTTCTTC.